The rows below give T cell receptor beta chains drawn from one sample of a study of immune characterization of retroperitoneal liposarcoma. TCRdb fed the PCR reads into MiXCR, producing one record per CDR3 protein. In the table there are 3,000 or so distinct CDR3 sequences, roughly 44% of which are singletons. The sample was tumor tissue. These TCRs come from a male donor with retroperitoneal liposarcoma. CDR3s include the opening cysteine and the closing phenylalanine or tryptophan. The order of the fields is D gene, clone size, V gene, J gene, CDR3 protein, CDR3 DNA. A D gene is named only where the DNA matches it firmly. Clone size is stated in some rows and not others, as once, few, many or a class when expanded.

d_gene: .
abundance: .
v_gene: TRBV11-2
j_gene: TRBJ2-5
CDR3aa: CASSLGRSETQYF
CDR3nt: TGTGCCAGCAGCTTGGGAAGGTCGGAGACCCAGTACTTC

d_gene: .
abundance: medium-sized
v_gene: TRBV6-1
j_gene: TRBJ1-5
CDR3aa: CATSRGFNQPQHF
CDR3nt: TGTGCCACATCCCGAGGCTTCAATCAGCCCCAGCATTTT

d_gene: .
abundance: medium-sized
v_gene: TRBV7-2
j_gene: TRBJ2-1
CDR3aa: CASSLDRQRVFEQFF
CDR3nt: TGTGCCAGCAGCTTAGATAGGCAGCGGGTGTTCGAGCAGTTCTTC

d_gene: .
abundance: .
v_gene: TRBV27
j_gene: TRBJ1-1
CDR3aa: CASSLTYSGTEAFF
CDR3nt: TGTGCCAGCAGTTTGACCTACTCGGGAACTGAAGCTTTCTTT

d_gene: .
abundance: .
v_gene: TRBV6-6
j_gene: TRBJ2-1
CDR3aa: CASSYSIESGEQFF
CDR3nt: TGTGCCAGCAGTTACTCGATTGAGAGTGGTGAGCAGTTCTTC

d_gene: TRBD2
abundance: few
v_gene: TRBV6-1
j_gene: TRBJ2-5
CDR3aa: CASSPGLVRETQYF
CDR3nt: TGTGCCAGCAGCCCCGGACTAGTCCGCGAGACCCAGTACTTC

d_gene: .
abundance: .
v_gene: TRBV12-3/TRBV12-4
j_gene: TRBJ1-2
CDR3aa: CASSSSNYGYTF
CDR3nt: TGTGCCAGCAGTTCCAGCAACTATGGCTACACCTTC

d_gene: .
abundance: .
v_gene: TRBV6-4
j_gene: TRBJ2-3
CDR3aa: CASSLRSTDTQYF
CDR3nt: TGTGCCAGCAGTCTAAGGAGCACAGATACGCAGTATTTT

d_gene: .
abundance: .
v_gene: TRBV12-3/TRBV12-4
j_gene: TRBJ2-7
CDR3aa: CASSAVGSSYEQYF
CDR3nt: TGTGCCAGCAGCGCCGTCGGTAGCTCCTACGAGCAGTACTTC

d_gene: .
abundance: once
v_gene: TRBV7-6
j_gene: TRBJ2-1
CDR3aa: CASTRGTNNEQFF
CDR3nt: TGTGCCAGCACCAGAGGGACAAACAATGAGCAGTTCTTC

d_gene: .
abundance: .
v_gene: TRBV12-5
j_gene: TRBJ2-2
CDR3aa: CASGLVLNTGELFF
CDR3nt: TGTGCTAGTGGTTTGGTTCTAAACACCGGGGAGCTGTTTTTT